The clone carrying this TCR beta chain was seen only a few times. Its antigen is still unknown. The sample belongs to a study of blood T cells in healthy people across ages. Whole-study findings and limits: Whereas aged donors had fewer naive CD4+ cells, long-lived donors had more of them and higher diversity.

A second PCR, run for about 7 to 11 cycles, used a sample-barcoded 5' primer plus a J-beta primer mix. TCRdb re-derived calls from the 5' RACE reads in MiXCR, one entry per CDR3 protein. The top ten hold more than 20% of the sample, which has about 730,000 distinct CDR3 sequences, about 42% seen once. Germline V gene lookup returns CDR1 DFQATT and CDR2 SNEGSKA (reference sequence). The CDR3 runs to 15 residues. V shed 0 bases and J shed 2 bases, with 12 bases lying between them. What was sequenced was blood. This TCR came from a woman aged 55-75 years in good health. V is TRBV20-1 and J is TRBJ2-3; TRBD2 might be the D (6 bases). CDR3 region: CSARDQAGYTDTQYF. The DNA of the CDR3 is TGCAGTGCTAGAGATCAGGCGGGGTACACAGATACGCAGTATTTT.